These 4 T cell receptor beta chains were sequenced from one sample in a study of blood T cell repertoires in COVID-19. Libraries were prepared by immunoSEQ multiplex PCR; TCRdb keeps only in-frame clonotypes and omits some of them. The sample lists approximately 260,000 clones, approximately 83% occurring once. The sequenced sample consisted of PBMCs or T cells enriched from blood (not recorded which). Receptors were obtained from a man aged 45-60 years who had recovered from COVID-19.

This chain uses TRBV5-5 with TRBJ2-3; no definite D call. Germline-derived CDR1 and CDR2 are SGHKS and YYEKEE (reference sequence). V was trimmed by 0 bases and J by 1 base, leaving 6 bases between them. The CDR3 totals 14 residues. The DNA of the CDR3 is TGTGCCAGCAGCTTGGCCCGAGGCACAGATACGCAGTATTTT. Its translation is CASSLARGTDTQYF.

This clone was observed once. The rearrangement links TRBV10-2 to TRBJ1-2; a possible D gene is TRBD1 (5 bases). V gave up 1 base and J gave up 4 bases, with 13 bases separating them. The CDR3 consists of 15 residues. Looked up from germline, CDR1 is WSHSY and CDR2 is SAAADI. The CDR3 DNA reads TGCGCCAGCAGTGAGTTAGGGGCTTCAGGCTATGGCTACACCTTC. Its translation is CASSELGASGYGYTF.

This clone was found once. The chain joins TRBV14 to TRBJ2-7; TRBD1 matches 9 bases. The CDR3 has 16 residues. The germline V gene encodes CDR1 SGHDN and CDR2 FVKESK. After removal of 5 bases from V and 2 bases from J, the junction contained 10 bases not matched to a gene. CDR3 bases: TGTGCCAGCAGCGAATTACCGGGACAGGGACCCTACGAGCAGTACTTC. Protein sequence: CASSELPGQGPYEQYF.

The V call is TRBV6-5, the J call TRBJ1-6; D gene ambiguous. The CDR3 runs 16 residues. V dropped 4 bases and J dropped 10 bases, with 20 bases sitting between them. Germline V gene sequence: CDR1 MNHEY, CDR2 SVGAGI. In DNA form, the CDR3 reads TGTGCCAGCAGTTCCAGAAACCCGGGCGCGGGGTCACCCCTCCACTTT. Its protein is CASSSRNPGAGSPLHF.